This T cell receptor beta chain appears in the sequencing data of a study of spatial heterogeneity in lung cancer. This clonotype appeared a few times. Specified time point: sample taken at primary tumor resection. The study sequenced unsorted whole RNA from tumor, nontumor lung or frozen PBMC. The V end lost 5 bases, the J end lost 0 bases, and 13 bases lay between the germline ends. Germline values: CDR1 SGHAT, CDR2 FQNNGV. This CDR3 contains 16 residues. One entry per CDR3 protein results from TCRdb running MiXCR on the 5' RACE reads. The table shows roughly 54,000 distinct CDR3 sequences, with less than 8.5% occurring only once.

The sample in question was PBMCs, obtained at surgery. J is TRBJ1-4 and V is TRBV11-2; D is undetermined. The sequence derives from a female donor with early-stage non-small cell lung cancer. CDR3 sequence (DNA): TGTGCCAGCAGCCTGTTGAGGGCGGCAACTAATGAAAAACTGTTTTTT. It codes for CASSLLRAATNEKLFF.